This T cell receptor (beta chain) was recorded in a study of blood T cell repertoires in COVID-19. In the original processing: Reference gene primer amplification gave nucleated cell count estimates. Measured with immunoSEQ multiplex PCR; TCRdb has only the in-frame clones, and not every one. The DNA was the basis for D and trimming; V, J and clone size are from that table. Among around 330,000 clones listed, over 75% were seen once. Germline CDR1 reads MNHNY; CDR2 reads SVGAGI (reference sequence). Trimming removed 7 bases from V and 1 base from J, with 13 bases in between. This CDR3 has 14 amino acids.

J is TRBJ1-1 and V is TRBV6-6, with D uncertain. Material: peripheral blood. The receptor was derived from a woman aged 45-60 years with active or convalescent COVID-19. The CDR3 here is CASTSGLGNTEAFF. CDR3 nucleotide sequence: TGTGCCAGCACCTCGGGTCTGGGGAACACTGAAGCTTTCTTT.